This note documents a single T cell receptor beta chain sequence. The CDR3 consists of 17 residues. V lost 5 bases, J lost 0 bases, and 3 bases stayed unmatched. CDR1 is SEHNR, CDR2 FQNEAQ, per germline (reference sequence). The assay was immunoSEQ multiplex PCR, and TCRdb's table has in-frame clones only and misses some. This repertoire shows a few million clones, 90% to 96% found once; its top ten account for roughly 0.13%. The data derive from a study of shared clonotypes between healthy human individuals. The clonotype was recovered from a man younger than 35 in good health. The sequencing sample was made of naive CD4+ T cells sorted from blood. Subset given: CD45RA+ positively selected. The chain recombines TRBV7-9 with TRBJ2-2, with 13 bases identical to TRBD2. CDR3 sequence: CASSPGLAGSNTGELFF. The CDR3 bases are TGTGCCAGCAGCCCGGGACTAGCGGGATCGAACACCGGGGAGCTGTTTTTT.